One sample yielded the 12 T cell receptor beta chains listed below, sequenced in a study of T cell responses to AZD1222 COVID-19 vaccine. Clones were read by immunoSEQ multiplex PCR, and TCRdb kept only the in-frame ones, dropping some. The sample holds about 99,000 clones, around 91% seen once. The sequenced sample was peripheral blood, obtained on day 0 of AZD1222 vaccination. The receptors derive from an adult in good health.

This sequence joins TRBV30 and TRBJ1-6; no clear D gene. V lost 4 bases to trimming and J lost 6 bases, with 16 bases between them. Per the germline V gene, CDR1 is GTSNPN and CDR2 is SVGIG (reference sequence). The CDR3 has 15 amino acids. The CDR3 reads CAWKWGGQSNSPLHF. The DNA for the CDR3 is TGTGCCTGGAAGTGGGGAGGGCAAAGTAATTCACCCCTCCACTTT.

V is TRBV28 and J is TRBJ2-5; a possible D gene is TRBD2 (6 bases). This CDR3 has 14 amino acids. Germline lookup yields CDR1 MDHEN and CDR2 SYDVKM. V was pared by 6 bases and J by 5 bases, with 16 bases between. This chain's CDR3 is CASSPTGTFETQYF. CDR3 DNA: TGTGCCAGCAGCCCGACTGGGACTTTCGAGACCCAGTACTTC. Full variable domain (missing parts from reference TRBV28 and TRBJ2-5): DVKVTQSSRYLVKRTGEKVFLECVQDMDHENMFWYRQDPGLGLRLIYFSYDVKMKEKGDIPEGYSVSREKKERFSLILESASTNQTSMYLCASSPTGTFETQYFGPGTRLLVL.

The rearrangement joins TRBV28 to TRBJ2-1; D possibly corresponds to TRBD2 (6 bases). Germline lookup yields CDR1 MDHEN and CDR2 SYDVKM. The CDR3 contains 11 residues. V lost 4 bases and J lost 12, with 10 bases in between. CDR3 amino acids: CASSSAGPQFF. In DNA form, the CDR3 reads TGTGCCAGCAGTTCCGCGGGGCCGCAGTTCTTC.

This clone showed up just a few times. The CDR3 sequence: CASSPPRQGARGYTF. DNA for the CDR3: TGTGCCAGCAGTCCTCCTAGACAGGGGGCGCGAGGCTACACCTTC. The chain employs TRBV28 and TRBJ1-2, with 10 positions matching TRBD1. The ends lost 5 bases at V and 8 bases at J; junction bases unmatched: 11. Germline CDR1 MDHEN, CDR2 SYDVKM. The CDR3 is made up of 15 amino acids.

The chain couples TRBV7-2 to TRBJ1-1; D gene uncertain. The germline V gene has CDR1 SGHTA and CDR2 FQGNSA. Trimming cost V 1 base and J 3 bases, with 6 bases left between them. The CDR3 loop spans 13 amino acids. The CDR3 DNA reads as TGTGCCAGCAGCTTAGAACGTGACACTGAAGCTTTCTTT. Amino acids: CASSLERDTEAFF.

This rearrangement joins TRBV2 to TRBJ1-6; TRBD1 aligns across 7 bases. V was pared by 6 bases and J by 6 bases, with 2 bases of the junction left unmatched. Germline V CDR1 and CDR2: SNHLY, FYNNEI. The CDR3 contains 13 residues. The CDR3, as DNA: TGTGCCAGCAGGGGACAGTTTAATTCACCCCTCCACTTT. This sequence encodes CASRGQFNSPLHF.

This sequence joins TRBV19 and TRBJ2-2; unclear D gene. Germline V gene data show CDR1 as LNHDA and CDR2 as SQIVND (reference sequence). Trimming stripped 8 bases from V and 2 bases from J, with 3 bases between. The CDR3 covers 11 residues. CDR3 protein: CASYNTGELFF. In DNA, the CDR3 is TGTGCCAGTTATAACACCGGGGAGCTGTTTTTT.

The gene calls are TRBV29-1 and TRBJ2-7, with TRBD1 matching 7 bases. Per germline, CDR1 SQVTM and CDR2 ANQGSEA. The CDR3 spans 12 residues. V was pared by 7 bases and J by 2 bases, with 5 bases of the junction left unmatched. The DNA for the CDR3 is TGCAGCGCAGGGACAGAGACCTACGAGCAGTACTTC. Its protein is CSAGTETYEQYF.

The chain couples TRBV29-1 to TRBJ1-1; maybe TRBD1 (6 bases). The CDR3 runs 12 residues. Germline loops: CDR1 SQVTM, CDR2 ANQGSEA. V was cut by 6 bases and J by 4 bases, with 12 bases left in between. In nucleotides, the CDR3 is TGCAGCGTGCCCAGGGGAGCCACTGAAGCTTTCTTT. This gives the protein CSVPRGATEAFF.

The chain combines TRBV18 with TRBJ2-3, with D perhaps assigned TRBD1 or TRBD2 (5 bases each). This CDR3 has 13 residues. Trimming took off 8 bases at V and 6 bases at J, with 15 bases between the two ends. The germline V gene encodes CDR1 KGHSH and CDR2 LQKENI. CDR3 nucleotides: TGTGCCAGCACTTCCCAAGAGGGGGATACGCAGTATTTT. Translating gives CASTSQEGDTQYF.

The chain uses TRBV6-6 and TRBJ2-1; D is undetermined. The CDR3 covers 12 residues. Trimming took 0 bases from V and 6 from J, leaving 3 bases between them. In germline, CDR1 is MNHNY, CDR2 SVGAGI (reference sequence). CDR3 amino acids: CASSYSPNEQFF. The DNA for the CDR3 is TGTGCCAGCAGTTACTCTCCCAATGAGCAGTTCTTC.

The chain links TRBV18 to TRBJ1-5; maybe TRBD1 (6 bases). This CDR3 is built from 13 residues. Germline CDR1 is KGHSH and CDR2 is LQKENI. Trimming took off 3 bases at V and 4 bases at J, with 7 bases between the two ends. This CDR3 reads CASSPGQNQPQHF. CDR3 bases: TGTGCCAGCTCACCCGGACAGAATCAGCCCCAGCATTTT.